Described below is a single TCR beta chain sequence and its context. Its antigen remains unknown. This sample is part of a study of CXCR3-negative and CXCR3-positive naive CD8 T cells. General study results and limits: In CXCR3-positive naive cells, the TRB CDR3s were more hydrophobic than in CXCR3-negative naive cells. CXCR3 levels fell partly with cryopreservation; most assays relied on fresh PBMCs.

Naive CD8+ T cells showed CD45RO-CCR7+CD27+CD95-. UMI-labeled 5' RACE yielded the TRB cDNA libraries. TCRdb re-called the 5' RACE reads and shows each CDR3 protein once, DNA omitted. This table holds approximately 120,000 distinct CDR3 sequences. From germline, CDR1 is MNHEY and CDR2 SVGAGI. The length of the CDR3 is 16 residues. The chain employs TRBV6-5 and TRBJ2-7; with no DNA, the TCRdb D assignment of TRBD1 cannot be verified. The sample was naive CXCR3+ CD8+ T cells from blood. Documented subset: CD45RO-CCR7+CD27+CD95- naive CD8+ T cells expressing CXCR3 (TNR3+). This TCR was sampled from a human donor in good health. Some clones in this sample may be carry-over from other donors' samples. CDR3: CASAEVLSAPRVEQYF.